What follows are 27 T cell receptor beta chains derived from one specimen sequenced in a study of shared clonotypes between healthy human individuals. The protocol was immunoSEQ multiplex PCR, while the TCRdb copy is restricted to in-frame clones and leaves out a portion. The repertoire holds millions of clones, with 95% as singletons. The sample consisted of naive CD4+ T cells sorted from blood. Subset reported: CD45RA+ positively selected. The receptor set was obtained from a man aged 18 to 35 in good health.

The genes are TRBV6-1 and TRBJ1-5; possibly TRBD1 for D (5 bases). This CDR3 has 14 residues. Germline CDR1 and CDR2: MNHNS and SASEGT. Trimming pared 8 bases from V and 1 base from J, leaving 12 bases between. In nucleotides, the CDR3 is TGTGCCAGCCTCCAGGGAGGGAGCAATCAGCCCCAGCATTTT. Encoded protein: CASLQGGSNQPQHF.

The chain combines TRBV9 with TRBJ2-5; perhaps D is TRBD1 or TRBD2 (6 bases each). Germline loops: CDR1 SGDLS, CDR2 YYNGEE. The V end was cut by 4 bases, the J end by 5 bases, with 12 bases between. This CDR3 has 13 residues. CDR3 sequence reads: CASSPGAFETQYF. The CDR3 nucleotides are TGTGCCAGCAGCCCGGGGGCTTTTGAGACCCAGTACTTC.

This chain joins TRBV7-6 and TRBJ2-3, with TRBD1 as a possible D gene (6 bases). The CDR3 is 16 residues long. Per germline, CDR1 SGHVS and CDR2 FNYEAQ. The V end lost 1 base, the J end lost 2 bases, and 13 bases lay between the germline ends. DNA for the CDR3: TGTGCCAGCAGCTTAGATTCGGCAGGGGTCACAGATACGCAGTATTTT. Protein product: CASSLDSAGVTDTQYF.

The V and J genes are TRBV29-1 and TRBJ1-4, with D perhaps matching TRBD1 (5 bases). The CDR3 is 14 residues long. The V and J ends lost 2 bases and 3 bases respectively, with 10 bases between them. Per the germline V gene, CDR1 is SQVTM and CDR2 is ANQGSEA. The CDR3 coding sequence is TGCAGCGTTGAAAGGAGGGGAGCTAATGAAAAACTGTTTTTT. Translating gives CSVERRGANEKLFF.

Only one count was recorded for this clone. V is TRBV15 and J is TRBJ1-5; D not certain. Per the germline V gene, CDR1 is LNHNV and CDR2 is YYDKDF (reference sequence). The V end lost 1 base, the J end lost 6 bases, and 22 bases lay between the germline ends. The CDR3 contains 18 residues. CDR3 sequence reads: CATSRAAVMGLRVQPQHF. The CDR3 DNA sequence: TGTGCCACCAGCAGAGCGGCAGTCATGGGGTTGAGAGTTCAGCCCCAGCATTTT.

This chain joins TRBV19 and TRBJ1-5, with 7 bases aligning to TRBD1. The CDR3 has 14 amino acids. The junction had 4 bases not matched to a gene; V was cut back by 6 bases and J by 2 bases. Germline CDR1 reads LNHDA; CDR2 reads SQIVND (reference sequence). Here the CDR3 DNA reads TGTGCCAGTAGAGGGGGCACAGGCAATCAGCCCCAGCATTTT. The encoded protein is CASRGGTGNQPQHF.

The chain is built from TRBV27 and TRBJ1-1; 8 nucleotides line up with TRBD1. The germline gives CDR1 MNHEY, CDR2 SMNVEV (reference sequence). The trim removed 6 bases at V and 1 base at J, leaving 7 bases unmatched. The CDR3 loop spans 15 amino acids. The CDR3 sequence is CASSQRQGTNTEAFF. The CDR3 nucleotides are TGTGCCAGCAGCCAACGACAGGGGACGAACACTGAAGCTTTCTTT.

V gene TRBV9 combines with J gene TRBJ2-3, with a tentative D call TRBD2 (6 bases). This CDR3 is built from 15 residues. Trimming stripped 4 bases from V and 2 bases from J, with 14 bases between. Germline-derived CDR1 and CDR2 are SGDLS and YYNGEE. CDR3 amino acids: CASSLLLADTDTQYF. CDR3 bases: TGTGCCAGCAGCTTACTTTTAGCGGACACAGATACGCAGTATTTT.

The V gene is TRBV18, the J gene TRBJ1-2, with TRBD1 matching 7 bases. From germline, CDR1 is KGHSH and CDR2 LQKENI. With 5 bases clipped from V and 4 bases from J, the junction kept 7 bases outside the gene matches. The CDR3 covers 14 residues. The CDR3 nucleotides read TGTGCCAGCTCAAAAATCCAGGGGGGCTATGGCTACACCTTC. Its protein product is CASSKIQGGYGYTF.

CDR3 amino acids: CATGTRATDTQYF. The CDR3 DNA reads as TGTGCCACCGGGACTAGGGCGACAGATACGCAGTATTTT. The chain combines TRBV10-3 with TRBJ2-3, with TRBD2 matching over 8 bases. The V gene end was trimmed by 10 bases and the J gene end by 3 bases; junction bases not matched to a gene: 6. The CDR3 extends over 13 amino acids. Germline CDR1 is ENHRY and CDR2 is SYGVKD.

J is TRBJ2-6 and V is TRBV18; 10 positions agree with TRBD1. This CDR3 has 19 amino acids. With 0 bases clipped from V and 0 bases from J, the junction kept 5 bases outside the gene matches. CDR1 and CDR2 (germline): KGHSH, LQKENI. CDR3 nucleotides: TGTGCCAGCTCACCACCGCGGGACAGGGGAAGCTCTGGGGCCAACGTCCTGACTTTC. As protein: CASSPPRDRGSSGANVLTF.

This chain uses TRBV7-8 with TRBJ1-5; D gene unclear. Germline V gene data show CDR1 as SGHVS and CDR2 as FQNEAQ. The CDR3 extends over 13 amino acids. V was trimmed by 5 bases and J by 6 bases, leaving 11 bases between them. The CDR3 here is CASSPRVGQPQHF. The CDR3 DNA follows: TGTGCCAGCAGCCCCCGGGTAGGTCAGCCCCAGCATTTT.

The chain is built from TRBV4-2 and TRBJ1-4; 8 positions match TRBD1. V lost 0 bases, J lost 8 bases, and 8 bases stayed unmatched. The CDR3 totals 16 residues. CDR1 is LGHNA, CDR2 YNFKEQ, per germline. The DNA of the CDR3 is TGTGCCAGCAGCCAAGACGGGACAGGTCTTGACGAAAAACTGTTTTTT. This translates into CASSQDGTGLDEKLFF.

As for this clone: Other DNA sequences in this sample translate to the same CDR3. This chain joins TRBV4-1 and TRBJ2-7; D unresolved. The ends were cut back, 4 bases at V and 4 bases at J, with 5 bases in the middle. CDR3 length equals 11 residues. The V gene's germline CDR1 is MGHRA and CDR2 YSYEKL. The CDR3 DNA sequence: TGCGCCAGCAGCCGGGGTTACGAGCAGTACTTC. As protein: CASSRGYEQYF.

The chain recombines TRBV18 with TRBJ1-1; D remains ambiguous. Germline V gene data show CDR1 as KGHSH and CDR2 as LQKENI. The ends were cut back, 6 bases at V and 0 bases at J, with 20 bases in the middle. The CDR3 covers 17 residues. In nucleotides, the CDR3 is TGTGCCAGCTCCACTTTGGCGCTGAGGTTGATGAACACTGAAGCTTTCTTT. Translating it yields CASSTLALRLMNTEAFF.

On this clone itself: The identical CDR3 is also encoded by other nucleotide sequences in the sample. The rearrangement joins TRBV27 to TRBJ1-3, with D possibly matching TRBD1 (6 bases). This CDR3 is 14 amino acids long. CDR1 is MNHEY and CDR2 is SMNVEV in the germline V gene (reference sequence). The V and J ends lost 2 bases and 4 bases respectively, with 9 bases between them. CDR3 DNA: TGTGCCAGCAGTTTAAGGGGGTCAGGAAACACCATATATTTT. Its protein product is CASSLRGSGNTIYF.

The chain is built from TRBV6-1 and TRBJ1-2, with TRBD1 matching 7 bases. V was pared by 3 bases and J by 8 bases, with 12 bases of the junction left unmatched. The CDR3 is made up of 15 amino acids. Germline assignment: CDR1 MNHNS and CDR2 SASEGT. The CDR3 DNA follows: TGTGCCAGCAGTGACTCGAGGGGGCCGGTAAAGGGCTACACCTTC. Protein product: CASSDSRGPVKGYTF.

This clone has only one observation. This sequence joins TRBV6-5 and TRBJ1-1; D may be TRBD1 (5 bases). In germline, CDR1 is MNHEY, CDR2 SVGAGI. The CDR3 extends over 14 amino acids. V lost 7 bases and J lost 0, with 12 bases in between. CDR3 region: CASNSGGMNTEAFF. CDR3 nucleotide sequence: TGTGCCAGCAACTCGGGGGGAATGAACACTGAAGCTTTCTTT.

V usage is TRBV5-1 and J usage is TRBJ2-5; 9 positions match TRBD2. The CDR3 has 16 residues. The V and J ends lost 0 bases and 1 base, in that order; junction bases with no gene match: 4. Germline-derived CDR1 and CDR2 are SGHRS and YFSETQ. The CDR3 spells CASSLDPRGGQETQYF. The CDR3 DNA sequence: TGCGCCAGCAGCTTGGATCCGCGGGGGGGCCAAGAGACCCAGTACTTC.

CDR3 nucleotide sequence: TGTGCCTCCCTCGCGGGCCCCCAAAGTGCCGGGGAGCTGTTTTTT. Translated: CASLAGPQSAGELFF. This chain links TRBV10-3 with TRBJ2-2; a weak D match, TRBD2 (5 bases). This CDR3 is built from 15 residues. V was clipped by 11 bases and J by 6 bases, with 22 bases between them. Germline V CDR1 and CDR2: ENHRY, SYGVKD.

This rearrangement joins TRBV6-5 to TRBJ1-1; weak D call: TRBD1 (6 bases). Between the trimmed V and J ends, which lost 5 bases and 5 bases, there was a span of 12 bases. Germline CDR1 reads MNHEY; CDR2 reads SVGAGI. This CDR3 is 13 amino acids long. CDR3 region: CASSKGGGTEAFF. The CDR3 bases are TGTGCCAGCAGTAAAGGGGGAGGGACTGAAGCTTTCTTT.

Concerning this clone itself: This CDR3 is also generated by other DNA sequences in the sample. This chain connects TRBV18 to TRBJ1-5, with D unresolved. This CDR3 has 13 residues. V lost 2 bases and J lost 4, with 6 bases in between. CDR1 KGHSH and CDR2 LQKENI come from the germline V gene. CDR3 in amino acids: CASSPTGNQPQHF. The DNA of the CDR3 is TGTGCCAGCTCACCAACGGGGAATCAGCCCCAGCATTTT.

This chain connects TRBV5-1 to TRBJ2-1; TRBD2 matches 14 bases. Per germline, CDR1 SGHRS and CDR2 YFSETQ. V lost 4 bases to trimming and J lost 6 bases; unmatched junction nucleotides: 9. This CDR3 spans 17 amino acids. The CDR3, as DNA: TGCGCCAGCAGCCCGGGACTAGCGGGAGCTCGGGGCAATGAGCAGTTCTTC. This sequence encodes CASSPGLAGARGNEQFF.

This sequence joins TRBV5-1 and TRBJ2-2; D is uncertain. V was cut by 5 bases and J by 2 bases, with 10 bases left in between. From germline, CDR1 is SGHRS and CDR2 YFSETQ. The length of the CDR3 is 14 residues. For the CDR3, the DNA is TGCGCCAGCAGTCAACAGTTTAACACCGGGGAGCTGTTTTTT. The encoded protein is CASSQQFNTGELFF.

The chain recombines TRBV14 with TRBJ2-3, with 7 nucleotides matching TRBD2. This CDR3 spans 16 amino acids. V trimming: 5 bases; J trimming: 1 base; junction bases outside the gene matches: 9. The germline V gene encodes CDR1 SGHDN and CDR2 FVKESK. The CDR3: CASSVRLAQGTDTQYF. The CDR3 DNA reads TGTGCCAGCAGCGTCCGACTAGCACAAGGCACAGATACGCAGTATTTT.

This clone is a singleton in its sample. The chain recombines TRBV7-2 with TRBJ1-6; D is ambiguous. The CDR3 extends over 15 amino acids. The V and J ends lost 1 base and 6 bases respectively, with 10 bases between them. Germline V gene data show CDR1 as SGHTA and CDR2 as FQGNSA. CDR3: CASSLVEGGNSPLHF. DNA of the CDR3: TGTGCCAGCAGCTTAGTCGAGGGAGGTAATTCACCCCTCCACTTT. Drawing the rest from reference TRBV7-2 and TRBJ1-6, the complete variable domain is GAGVSQSPSNKVTEKGKDVELRCDPISGHTALYWYRQSLGQGLEFLIYFQGNSAPDKSGLPSDRFSAERTGGSVSTLTIQRTQQEDSAVYLCASSLVEGGNSPLHFGNGTRLTVT.

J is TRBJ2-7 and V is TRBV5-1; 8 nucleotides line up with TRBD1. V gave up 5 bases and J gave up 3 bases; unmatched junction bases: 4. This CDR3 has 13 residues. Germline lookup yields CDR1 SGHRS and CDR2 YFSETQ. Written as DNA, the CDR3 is TGCGCCAGCAGACTGACAGGGGACTACGAGCAGTACTTC. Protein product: CASRLTGDYEQYF.